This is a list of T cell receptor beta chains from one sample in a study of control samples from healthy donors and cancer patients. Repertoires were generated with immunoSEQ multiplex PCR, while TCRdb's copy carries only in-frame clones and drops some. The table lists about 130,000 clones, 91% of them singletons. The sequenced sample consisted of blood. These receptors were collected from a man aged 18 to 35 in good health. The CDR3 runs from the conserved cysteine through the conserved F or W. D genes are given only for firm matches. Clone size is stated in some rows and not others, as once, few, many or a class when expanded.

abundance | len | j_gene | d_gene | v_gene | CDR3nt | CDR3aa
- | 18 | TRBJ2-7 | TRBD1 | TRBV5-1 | TGCGCCAGCAGCTTCACCTTTAACAGGGGAGACCTCTCCTACGAGCAGTACTTC | CASSFTFNRGDLSYEQYF
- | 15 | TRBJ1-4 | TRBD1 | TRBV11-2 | TGTGCCAGCAGTTCGGGACAGGGGTACCAAGAAAAACTGTTTTTT | CASSSGQGYQEKLFF
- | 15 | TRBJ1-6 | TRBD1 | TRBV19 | TGTGCCAGTAGTATGACAGGGCTCGGCAATTCACCCCTCCACTTT | CASSMTGLGNSPLHF
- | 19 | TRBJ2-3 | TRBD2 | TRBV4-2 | TGTGCCAGCAGCCAATACGACGGTAGCGGGGGGTTCAGCACAGATACGCAGTATTTT | CASSQYDGSGGFSTDTQYF
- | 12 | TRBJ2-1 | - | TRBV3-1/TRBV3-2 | TGTGCCAGCAGCTCCTCTGGTAGCCAGCAGTTCTTC | CASSSSGSQQFF
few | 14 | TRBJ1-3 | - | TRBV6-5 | TGTGCCAGCAGTTACTCGAGGCAGGGCTACACCATATATTTT | CASSYSRQGYTIYF
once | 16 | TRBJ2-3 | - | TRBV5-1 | TGCGCCAGCAGCTTGTCCTTCGGGGCTGGCACAGATACGCAGTATTTT | CASSLSFGAGTDTQYF
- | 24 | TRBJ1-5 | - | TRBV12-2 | TGTGCAAGTCGCCCTACCCTGAGGCCCGGGGGGGCTCATCATCCACCCTGGTATGATCAGCCCCAGCATTTT | CASRPTLRPGGAHHPPWYDQPQHF
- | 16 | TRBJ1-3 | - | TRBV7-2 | TGTGCCAGCAGCTTATCCGCAGGGAGCTCTGGAAACACCATATATTTT | CASSLSAGSSGNTIYF
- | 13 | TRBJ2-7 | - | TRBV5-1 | TGCGCCAGCAGCTTGGGAGGGCTATACGAGCAGTACTTC | CASSLGGLYEQYF
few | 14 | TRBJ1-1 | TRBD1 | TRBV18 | TGTGCCAGCTCACCTCGACAGGGGAACACTGAAGCTTTCTTT | CASSPRQGNTEAFF
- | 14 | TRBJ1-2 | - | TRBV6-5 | TGTGCCAGCAGCACATTGCGGGGCCGGAATGGCTACACCTTC | CASSTLRGRNGYTF
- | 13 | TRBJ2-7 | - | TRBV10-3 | TGTGCCATCAGGGAGGACGGGCGCGACGAGCAGTACTTC | CAIREDGRDEQYF
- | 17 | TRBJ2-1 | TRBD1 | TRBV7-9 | TGTGCCAGCAGCATGGACAGGGGTTCAACATCCTACAATGAGCAGTTCTTC | CASSMDRGSTSYNEQFF
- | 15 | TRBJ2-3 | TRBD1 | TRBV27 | TGTGCCAGCAGTTTGACAGGGGGTTTCACAGATACGCAGTATTTT | CASSLTGGFTDTQYF
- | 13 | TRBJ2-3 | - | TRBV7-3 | TGTGCCAGCAGCCAAGGTCTGGGGGATACGCAGTATTTT | CASSQGLGDTQYF
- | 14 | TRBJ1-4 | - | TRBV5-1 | TGCGCCAGCAGCTTTCAAGGGGAAGGCGAAAAACTGTTTTTT | CASSFQGEGEKLFF
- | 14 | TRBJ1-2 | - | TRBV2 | TGTGCCAGCAGTGAACCTTGGGAGTTAGGGGGCTACACCTTC | CASSEPWELGGYTF